One and the same sample provided the 17 T cell receptor beta chains below, sequenced in a study of blood T cell repertoires in COVID-19. Sequenced by immunoSEQ multiplex PCR; TCRdb stores in-frame clones only, minus some. This sample carries 190,000 or so clones, around nine tenths of them seen once, and the ten largest clones take over 0.7%. The sequencing sample was made of peripheral blood. Receptor source: a woman aged 18-29 years who had recovered from COVID-19.

This rearrangement joins TRBV21-1 to TRBJ1-5; TRBD1 is the table's D call, not checked against the DNA. TRBV21-1 is a listed pseudogene. This CDR3 region has 17 residues. The CDR3 sequence is CASSGNTQGGNNQPQHF. Here the CDR3 DNA reads TGTGCCAGCAGCGGAAATACACAGGGGGGGAACAATCAGCCCCAGCATTTT.

The J gene is TRBJ1-6, the V gene TRBV2; D perhaps matches TRBD1 (6 bases). Germline CDR1 and CDR2: SNHLY and FYNNEI. Trimming took 6 bases from V and 8 from J, leaving 11 bases between them. This CDR3 is built from 13 residues. In nucleotides, the CDR3 is TGTGCCAGCAGGCCTAGGGGGTATTCACCCCTCCACTTT. Residues: CASRPRGYSPLHF.

The CDR3 here is CASSLFGEPQHF. The CDR3, as DNA: TGTGCCAGCAGCTTGTTCGGGGAGCCCCAGCATTTT. The chain couples TRBV5-4 to TRBJ1-5; D not resolved. CDR1 and CDR2 (germline): SGHNT, YYREEE (reference sequence). CDR3 length equals 12 residues. Trimming removed 1 base at V and 8 bases at J, with 7 bases between.

V is TRBV5-5 and J is TRBJ2-3, with D uncertain. Germline CDR1 is SGHKS and CDR2 is YYEKEE (reference sequence). The CDR3 is made up of 11 amino acids. V was pared by 1 base and J by 14 bases, with 11 bases between. The CDR3, as DNA: TGTGCCAGCAGCTTGAACCAGATACCGTATTTT. It specifies CASSLNQIPYF.

This clone showed up just once. The rearrangement links TRBV19 to TRBJ1-2, with 8 bases that match TRBD1. With 3 bases clipped from V and 5 bases from J, the junction kept 5 bases outside the gene matches. The germline V gene encodes CDR1 LNHDA and CDR2 SQIVND (reference sequence). This CDR3 is 14 amino acids long. Here the CDR3 reads CASSIPGQAYGYTF. The CDR3 DNA reads as TGTGCCAGTAGTATCCCGGGACAGGCGTATGGCTACACCTTC.

In this sample, this clone turned up a few times. The CDR3 DNA reads as TGTGCCAGCAGCTTCTCAGCTACTAGCGGGAGGTTCGGGGAGCTGTTTTTT. It is translated as CASSFSATSGRFGELFF. The genes are TRBV7-2 and TRBJ2-2; the match to TRBD2 covers 12 bases. The CDR3 has 17 residues. The germline gives CDR1 SGHTA, CDR2 FQGNSA. The ends lost 3 bases at V and 7 bases at J; junction bases unmatched: 9.

This chain connects TRBV12-5 to TRBJ2-5; D possibly corresponds to TRBD1 (5 bases). Germline V gene data show CDR1 as LGHNT and CDR2 as FRNRAP. Trimming shortened V by 1 base and J by 4 bases, and 7 bases separated the two germline ends. The CDR3 runs 13 residues. Here the CDR3 reads CASGLGGSETQYF. DNA for the CDR3: TGTGCTAGTGGTTTGGGGGGCTCAGAGACCCAGTACTTC.

The J gene is TRBJ2-3, the V gene TRBV18; no reliable D call. V was pared by 0 bases and J by 0 bases, with 10 bases between. Per germline, CDR1 KGHSH and CDR2 LQKENI. This CDR3 is 16 amino acids long. This CDR3 is CASSPPGGGSTDTQYF. In DNA form, the CDR3 reads TGTGCCAGCTCACCACCGGGTGGCGGTAGCACAGATACGCAGTATTTT.

The chain recombines TRBV7-9 with TRBJ2-1, with 8 bases lining up with TRBD1. The CDR3 extends over 17 amino acids. Per the germline V gene, CDR1 is SEHNR and CDR2 is FQNEAQ (reference sequence). The V gene end was trimmed by 10 bases and the J gene end by 2 bases; junction bases not matched to a gene: 16. DNA of the CDR3: TGTGCCACCTCGACAGGGGCAATAGGTTCAGCCTACAATGAGCAGTTCTTC. Protein sequence: CATSTGAIGSAYNEQFF.

This clone has a handful of counts. This chain links TRBV5-4 with TRBJ2-5, with 8 bases identical to TRBD2. With 4 bases clipped from V and 2 bases from J, the junction kept 7 bases outside the gene matches. The CDR3 is 15 amino acids. CDR1 SGHNT and CDR2 YYREEE come from the germline V gene (reference sequence). CDR3 sequence reads: CASSRRGGSQETQYF. The CDR3 nucleotides read TGTGCCAGCAGCCGACGGGGGGGGTCACAAGAGACCCAGTACTTC.

The genes are TRBV28 and TRBJ2-4, with TRBD2 matching over 11 bases. CDR3 length: 20 residues. J lost 0 bases, V lost 4 bases, and 14 bases had no gene match. CDR1 is MDHEN and CDR2 is SYDVKM in the germline V gene. The CDR3 is CASSSIGVAGGVLAKNIQYF. The CDR3 DNA reads as TGTGCCAGCAGTTCCATAGGGGTAGCGGGAGGGGTATTAGCCAAAAACATTCAGTACTTC.

This chain uses TRBV7-8 with TRBJ2-5; 7 nucleotides align to TRBD2. Unmatched junction bases numbered 8, after V lost 6 bases and J lost 4 bases. Germline loops: CDR1 SGHVS, CDR2 FQNEAQ. This CDR3 region has 14 residues. The CDR3 here is CASSIAGRGETQYF. In DNA, the CDR3 is TGTGCCAGCAGTATAGCGGGTAGGGGAGAGACCCAGTACTTC.

V is TRBV30 and J is TRBJ2-2; TRBD1 matches at 10 bases. The CDR3 totals 14 residues. From germline, CDR1 is GTSNPN and CDR2 SVGIG (reference sequence). The V gene end was trimmed by 5 bases and the J gene end by 5 bases; junction bases not matched to a gene: 5. The CDR3 region has the DNA TGTGCCTGGGGAGACAGGGGGCGTACCGGGGAGCTGTTTTTT. Its translation is CAWGDRGRTGELFF.

The genes are TRBV7-9 and TRBJ1-2, with 10 bases aligning to TRBD1. Germline V gene sequence: CDR1 SEHNR, CDR2 FQNEAQ (reference sequence). The J segment lost 8 bases and the V segment lost 1 base, leaving 13 bases of the junction unmatched. The length of the CDR3 is 17 residues. This chain's CDR3 is CASSLGWDRGPSGGYTF. The CDR3 coding sequence is TGTGCCAGCAGCTTAGGTTGGGACAGGGGCCCCTCCGGAGGCTACACCTTC.

This sequence joins TRBV7-2 and TRBJ1-5; weak D call: TRBD1 (6 bases). Germline values: CDR1 SGHTA, CDR2 FQGNSA. The V gene lost 5 bases and the J gene lost 3 bases, with 11 bases spanning the gap. This CDR3 comprises 14 residues. CDR3 in amino acids: CASSPTGLNQPQHF. CDR3 coding DNA: TGTGCCAGCAGCCCTACAGGGCTCAATCAGCCCCAGCATTTT.

This rearrangement joins TRBV24-1 to TRBJ2-1; possibly TRBD2 for D (6 bases). V lost 2 bases and J lost 7, with 17 bases in between. Germline CDR1 reads KGHDR; CDR2 reads SFDVKD. The CDR3 sequence is 16 residues long. CDR3 region: CATSDSTTTSWNEQFF. CDR3 DNA sequence: TGTGCCACCAGTGATTCGACCACGACTAGTTGGAATGAGCAGTTCTTC.

As for this clone: The sample contains more than one DNA sequence encoding this CDR3. This sequence joins TRBV5-1 and TRBJ1-4, with D possibly being TRBD1 (6 bases). V dropped 4 bases and J dropped 3 bases, with 13 bases sitting between them. The germline V gene encodes CDR1 SGHRS and CDR2 YFSETQ. The CDR3 is made up of 15 amino acids. Here the CDR3 reads CASSPEDSPNEKLFF. CDR3 bases: TGCGCCAGCAGCCCGGAGGACAGCCCTAATGAAAAACTGTTTTTT.